One and the same sample provided the 26 T cell receptor beta chains below, sequenced in a study of regulatory T cells. Findings and limits, study-wide: Hydrophobic residues at CDR3 positions 6 and 7 were enriched in conventional CD4+ T cells of CD3G-deficient patients.

Their cognate antigens are unknown. The PCR used 52 TRBV and 13 TRBJ primers. TCRdb's copy holds only in-frame clones and misses some; the assay was immunoSEQ multiplex PCR. The sample includes over 30,000 clones, 93% of them seen just once. The sample taken for sequencing was conventional CD4+ T cells sorted from blood. Receptors originate from a child between 2 and 9 years old with CD3G deficiency.

The V call is TRBV5-1, the J call TRBJ2-6; D gene unclear. The CDR3 length is 14 residues. Germline values: CDR1 SGHRS, CDR2 YFSETQ. Trimming removed 4 bases from V and 4 bases from J, with 9 bases in between. CDR3 residues: CASSLGYGANVLTF. CDR3 in DNA: TGCGCCAGCAGCCTGGGGTACGGGGCCAACGTCCTGACTTTC.

This chain connects TRBV28 to TRBJ2-1, with 7 bases matching TRBD1. The CDR3 covers 14 residues. V gave up 5 bases and J gave up 3 bases; unmatched junction bases: 4. Germline CDR1 and CDR2: MDHEN and SYDVKM. CDR3 region: CASSRGDSYNEQFF. In DNA, the CDR3 is TGTGCCAGCAGTCGAGGGGACAGCTACAATGAGCAGTTCTTC. The full variable domain, completed using reference TRBV28 and TRBJ2-1, is DVKVTQSSRYLVKRTGEKVFLECVQDMDHENMFWYRQDPGLGLRLIYFSYDVKMKEKGDIPEGYSVSREKKERFSLILESASTNQTSMYLCASSRGDSYNEQFFGPGTRLTVL.

This rearrangement joins TRBV5-5 to TRBJ2-2; D is uncertain. Germline lookup yields CDR1 SGHKS and CDR2 YYEKEE (reference sequence). V was cut by 1 base and J by 1 base, with 2 bases left in between. This CDR3 comprises 13 residues. CDR3 amino acids: CASSLRNTGELFF. The CDR3 nucleotides are TGTGCCAGCAGCTTGCGGAACACCGGGGAGCTGTTTTTT.

The rearrangement joins TRBV5-1 to TRBJ1-2, with D unclear. Trimming removed 0 bases from V and 6 bases from J, with 15 bases in between. The germline V gene encodes CDR1 SGHRS and CDR2 YFSETQ. The CDR3 spans 15 residues. The CDR3 loop reads CASSLDGLGENGYTF. CDR3 sequence (DNA): TGCGCCAGCAGCTTGGATGGGTTGGGAGAAAATGGCTACACCTTC. Complete variable domain (other parts from reference TRBV5-1 and TRBJ1-2): KAGVTQTPRYLIKTRGQQVTLSCSPISGHRSVSWYQQTPGQGLQFLFEYFSETQRNKGNFPGRFSGRQFSNSRSEMNVSTLELGDSALYLCASSLDGLGENGYTFGSGTRLTVV.

This clone came up a few times. CDR3 sequence: CASNPGGGEKLFF. CDR3 bases: TGTGCCAGCAACCCAGGGGGAGGCGAAAAACTGTTTTTT. The rearrangement links TRBV28 to TRBJ1-4, with 7 bases aligning to TRBD1. CDR3 length equals 13 residues. Unmatched junction bases numbered 7, after V lost 7 bases and J lost 8 bases. Germline-derived CDR1 and CDR2 are MDHEN and SYDVKM.

The J gene is TRBJ1-4, the V gene TRBV6-1, with D possibly being TRBD1 (6 bases). The CDR3 length is 15 residues. Germline values: CDR1 MNHNS, CDR2 SASEGT. Trimming took 2 bases from V and 8 from J, leaving 15 bases between them. The CDR3 bases are TGTGCCAGCAGTGAACAAGGGGGGCGAGGGGAAAAACTGTTTTTT. Translating it yields CASSEQGGRGEKLFF.

The chain is built from TRBV6-1 and TRBJ1-5; maybe TRBD1 (5 bases). The CDR3 has 14 residues. Trimming pared 7 bases from V and 4 bases from J, leaving 14 bases between. The germline CDR1 and CDR2 sequences are MNHNS and SASEGT. The CDR3 DNA reads as TGTGCCAGCACCCCCTGGGGGAAAAATCAGCCCCAGCATTTT. Translated, it gives CASTPWGKNQPQHF.

The V gene is TRBV5-1, the J gene TRBJ1-2; D is uncertain. V lost 2 bases and J 1 base, leaving 9 bases between the germline ends. The CDR3 is made up of 14 amino acids. CDR1 is SGHRS, CDR2 YFSETQ, per germline. The CDR3 DNA sequence: TGCGCCAGCAGCTTAGACGGTTTTAACTATGGCTACACCTTC. Translation: CASSLDGFNYGYTF.

There are a few counts of this clone. V and J are TRBV28 and TRBJ2-1; 7 nucleotides align to TRBD2. CDR1 MDHEN and CDR2 SYDVKM come from the germline V gene. This CDR3 has 15 amino acids. Losses at the gene ends were 2 bases for V and 3 bases for J; bases not matched to a gene: 4. The CDR3, as DNA: TGTGCCAGCAGTTTAAGGACTAGACTCTACAATGAGCAGTTCTTC. Translating it yields CASSLRTRLYNEQFF.

V usage is TRBV6-5 and J usage is TRBJ2-7; tentative D call: TRBD2 (5 bases). Looked up from germline, CDR1 is MNHEY and CDR2 is SVGAGI. V was cut by 2 bases and J by 4 bases, with 6 bases left in between. The CDR3 has 12 residues. The CDR3 DNA reads as TGTGCCAGCAGTTACGGGGAGTACGAGCAGTACTTC. Translated, it gives CASSYGEYEQYF.

The CDR3 is CASSLAGQGSYEQYF. As DNA, the CDR3 is TGTGCCAGCAGTTTGGCGGGACAGGGTTCCTACGAGCAGTACTTC. The rearrangement uses TRBV28 and TRBJ2-7, with 9 bases fitting TRBD1. V shed 3 bases, J shed 1 base, and the junction held 4 bases outside the gene matches. Germline CDR1 and CDR2: MDHEN and SYDVKM. This CDR3 is built from 15 residues.

V is TRBV5-1 and J is TRBJ2-5; weak D call: TRBD2 (7 bases). Deletions cut 0 bases from V and 3 bases from J, with 15 bases between. The CDR3 has 16 residues. Germline values: CDR1 SGHRS, CDR2 YFSETQ. The CDR3 DNA reads as TGCGCCAGCAGCTTGGGTTTTGCGGGGGCAGAAGAGACCCAGTACTTC. Amino acid sequence: CASSLGFAGAEETQYF.

This rearrangement joins TRBV30 to TRBJ2-1; 9 bases fit TRBD2. Germline CDR1 GTSNPN, CDR2 SVGIG (reference sequence). The CDR3 spans 17 residues. Losses at the gene ends were 0 bases for V and 3 bases for J; bases not matched to a gene: 9. The CDR3 reads CAWSVKGSGSRYNEQFF. The CDR3 region has the DNA TGTGCCTGGAGTGTTAAGGGTAGCGGGAGTCGCTACAATGAGCAGTTCTTC.

This chain connects TRBV28 to TRBJ1-2; D is unclear. V lost 7 bases and J 8 bases, leaving 17 bases between the germline ends. The CDR3 runs to 13 residues. CDR1 MDHEN and CDR2 SYDVKM come from the germline V gene. In DNA, the CDR3 is TGTGCCAGCACGCCAACTCCGGGTATGGGCTACACCTTC. Its translation is CASTPTPGMGYTF.

This sequence joins TRBV28 and TRBJ2-4, with D uncertain. The germline V gene encodes CDR1 MDHEN and CDR2 SYDVKM. CDR3 length equals 13 residues. Deletions cut 10 bases from V and 2 bases from J, with 12 bases between. CDR3 sequence reads: CATLDRTKNIQYF. The CDR3 DNA reads TGTGCCACCCTGGACCGGACCAAAAACATTCAGTACTTC. The whole variable domain, remainder taken from reference TRBV28 and TRBJ2-4, is DVKVTQSSRYLVKRTGEKVFLECVQDMDHENMFWYRQDPGLGLRLIYFSYDVKMKEKGDIPEGYSVSREKKERFSLILESASTNQTSMYLCATLDRTKNIQYFGAGTRLSVL.

This clone was counted only a few times. The genes are TRBV6-1 and TRBJ2-7; D is possibly TRBD2 (6 bases). The CDR3 runs to 15 residues. Per germline, CDR1 MNHNS and CDR2 SASEGT. Trimming stripped 3 bases from V and 2 bases from J, with 14 bases between. CDR3 amino acids: CASSDWARGAYEQYF. CDR3 nucleotide sequence: TGTGCCAGCAGTGACTGGGCCCGCGGGGCCTACGAGCAGTACTTC.

The chain is built from TRBV5-1 and TRBJ2-2; TRBD1 matches at 8 bases. The germline CDR1 and CDR2 sequences are SGHRS and YFSETQ. Losses at the gene ends were 5 bases for V and 2 bases for J; bases not matched to a gene: 5. The CDR3 spans 15 residues. CDR3 in amino acids: CASRSGTGNTGELFF. CDR3 in DNA: TGCGCCAGCAGGTCCGGGACAGGCAACACCGGGGAGCTGTTTTTT.

This clone is a singleton in its sample. The chain carries TRBV21-1 and TRBJ2-3; the D call TRBD2 from the table was never checked on the DNA. TRBV21-1 is deemed a pseudogene. The CDR3 is made up of 14 amino acids. The CDR3 here is CANRLAGGTDTQYF. Written as DNA, the CDR3 is TGTGCCAACAGACTAGCGGGAGGTACAGATACGCAGTATTTT.

V gene TRBV28 combines with J gene TRBJ2-1; D not certain. From germline, CDR1 is MDHEN and CDR2 SYDVKM. Trimming cost V 5 bases and J 4 bases, with 15 bases left between them. This CDR3 spans 15 amino acids. DNA for the CDR3: TGTGCCAGCAGTCAGGTGGATTGGGTATACAATGAGCAGTTCTTC. It is translated as CASSQVDWVYNEQFF.

This chain joins TRBV28 and TRBJ1-5, with D unclear. CDR3 size: 16 residues. CDR1 is MDHEN and CDR2 is SYDVKM in the germline V gene. With 2 bases removed from V and 3 bases from J, the gap between germline ends came to 14 bases. CDR3 nucleotides: TGTGCCAGCAGTTTAACTCAGACAACCCCCAATCAGCCCCAGCATTTT. Residues: CASSLTQTTPNQPQHF.

This chain uses TRBV28 with TRBJ1-5, with a possible D match to TRBD1 (6 bases). Germline loops: CDR1 MDHEN, CDR2 SYDVKM. The CDR3 is 14 residues long. V was cut by 7 bases and J by 3 bases, with 13 bases left in between. CDR3 loop: CASTPGGLNQPQHF. The CDR3 DNA sequence: TGTGCCAGCACGCCGGGGGGCCTCAATCAGCCCCAGCATTTT.

The chain links TRBV6-1 to TRBJ2-7, with TRBD2 matching over 11 bases. V gave up 6 bases and J gave up 2 bases; unmatched junction bases: 3. The V gene's germline CDR1 is MNHNS and CDR2 SASEGT. The CDR3 has 14 amino acids. Written as DNA, the CDR3 is TGTGCCAGCAGCCTAGCGGGGGGCCCCTACGAGCAGTACTTC. It is translated as CASSLAGGPYEQYF.

This clone was observed once. The V call is TRBV11-2, the J call TRBJ2-3; 8 nucleotides align to TRBD2. The germline CDR1 and CDR2 sequences are SGHAT and FQNNGV. J was trimmed by 3 bases and V by 1 base; bases with no gene match: 6. This CDR3 spans 16 amino acids. The CDR3 region has the DNA TGTGCCAGCAGCTTAGTTTGGGGCGGGAGGACAGATACGCAGTATTTT. Its protein is CASSLVWGGRTDTQYF.

This CDR3 is CASSPGSNLPQYF. CDR3 coding DNA: TGTGCCAGCAGCCCCGGGTCAAATTTGCCCCAGTACTTC. V and J are TRBV6-5 and TRBJ2-7; no clear D gene. The germline CDR1 and CDR2 sequences are MNHEY and SVGAGI. This CDR3 has 13 amino acids. V was trimmed by 6 bases and J by 10 bases, leaving 19 bases between them.

The chain has TRBV28 and TRBJ2-1; weak D call: TRBD2 (6 bases). The CDR3 contains 15 residues. V lost 3 bases and J 4 bases, leaving 13 bases between the germline ends. Germline CDR1 MDHEN, CDR2 SYDVKM. The CDR3: CASSLRRGGYNEQFF. The CDR3 nucleotides are TGTGCCAGCAGTTTGAGGCGGGGCGGGTACAATGAGCAGTTCTTC.

V is TRBV28 and J is TRBJ1-6; TRBD1 is a possible D gene (5 bases). The CDR3 is made up of 13 amino acids. Germline CDR1 MDHEN, CDR2 SYDVKM. Trimming removed 6 bases from V and 7 bases from J, with 10 bases in between. CDR3 loop: CASSRDGNSPLHF. The CDR3 DNA follows: TGTGCCAGCAGCCGGGACGGAAATTCACCCCTCCACTTT.